These T cell receptor beta chains were read from a single sample in a study of response to subunit inactivated influenza vaccine. TCRdb analysed the RT-PCR reads with MiXCR anew, one entry per CDR3 protein. The sample yields more than 550,000 distinct CDR3 sequences, around 11% seen once. The sequences come from PBMCs from blood, collected on the day of vaccination. Receptor source: a man aged 50 to 60 who received an inactivated influenza vaccine. CDR3s include the opening cysteine and the closing phenylalanine or tryptophan. Each record gives: J gene, V gene, D gene, clone size, CDR3 length, CDR3 protein, CDR3 DNA. A D gene is named only where the DNA matches it firmly. Only some rows state a clone size, as once, few, many or a class for expanded clones.

j_gene: TRBJ2-1; v_gene: TRBV4-2; d_gene: TRBD2; abundance: -; len: 16; CDR3aa: CPSSQEPAGGYNEQFF; CDR3nt: TGTCCCAGCAGCCAAGAACCAGCGGGGGGTTACAATGAGCAGTTCTTC
j_gene: TRBJ2-5; v_gene: TRBV28; d_gene: -; abundance: -; len: 15; CDR3aa: CASSTQGRGRETQYF; CDR3nt: TGTGCCAGCAGTACACAAGGACGGGGACGGGAGACCCAGTACTTC
j_gene: TRBJ2-5; v_gene: TRBV7-9; d_gene: -; abundance: -; len: 17; CDR3aa: CASSWFRGALGGETQYF; CDR3nt: TGTGCCAGCAGCTGGTTCAGGGGCGCTTTGGGGGGAGAGACCCAGTACTTC
j_gene: TRBJ2-1; v_gene: TRBV6-2/TRBV6-3; d_gene: TRBD1; abundance: -; len: 15; CDR3aa: CASKERQGTYNEQFF; CDR3nt: TGTGCCAGCAAAGAAAGACAGGGAACCTACAATGAGCAGTTCTTC
j_gene: TRBJ1-1; v_gene: TRBV4-2; d_gene: TRBD1; abundance: few; len: 18; CDR3aa: CASSPGRGQGILGAEAFF; CDR3nt: TGTGCCAGCAGCCCTGGGAGGGGACAGGGGATTCTGGGGGCTGAAGCTTTCTTT
j_gene: TRBJ2-1; v_gene: TRBV5-1; d_gene: -; abundance: -; len: 15; CDR3aa: CASSLARERFNEQFF; CDR3nt: TGCGCCAGCAGCTTGGCCAGGGAAAGGTTCAATGAGCAGTTCTTC
j_gene: TRBJ2-5; v_gene: TRBV15; d_gene: -; abundance: once; len: 14; CDR3aa: CATSRDLKEETQYF; CDR3nt: TGTGCCACCAGCAGAGATCTTAAAGAAGAGACCCAGTACTTC
j_gene: TRBJ2-5; v_gene: TRBV10-1; d_gene: TRBD2; abundance: -; len: 14; CDR3aa: CASSATSGEETQYF; CDR3nt: TGCGCCAGCAGTGCGACTAGCGGGGAAGAGACCCAGTACTTC
j_gene: TRBJ2-3; v_gene: TRBV12-3/TRBV12-4; d_gene: -; abundance: -; len: 14; CDR3aa: CASSSERWADTQYF; CDR3nt: TGTGCCAGCAGTTCGGAGAGGTGGGCAGATACGCAGTATTTT
j_gene: TRBJ1-6; v_gene: TRBV12-3/TRBV12-4; d_gene: TRBD1; abundance: once; len: 15; CDR3aa: CASSLQTGVDSPLHF; CDR3nt: TGTGCCAGCAGTCTCCAGACAGGGGTAGATTCACCCCTCCACTTT
j_gene: TRBJ2-4; v_gene: TRBV4-1; d_gene: -; abundance: few; len: 17; CDR3aa: CASSQTSRQLAKNIQYF; CDR3nt: TGCGCCAGCAGCCAGACATCACGGCAGTTAGCCAAAAACATTCAGTACTTC
j_gene: TRBJ2-5; v_gene: TRBV11-1; d_gene: TRBD2; abundance: few; len: 19; CDR3aa: CASSLNPAGRSGIGETQYF; CDR3nt: TGTGCCAGCAGCTTAAACCCCGCTGGACGTAGCGGGATTGGAGAGACCCAGTACTTC
j_gene: TRBJ1-2; v_gene: TRBV12-3/TRBV12-4; d_gene: -; abundance: few; len: 13; CDR3aa: CASSTLAGYGYTF; CDR3nt: TGTGCCAGCAGCACCCTCGCCGGCTATGGCTACACCTTC
j_gene: TRBJ2-7; v_gene: TRBV30; d_gene: -; abundance: -; len: 15; CDR3aa: CAWMGDEFTPYEQYF; CDR3nt: TGTGCCTGGATGGGGGACGAATTTACGCCCTACGAGCAGTACTTC
j_gene: TRBJ1-1; v_gene: TRBV5-1; d_gene: -; abundance: many; len: 15; CDR3aa: CASSLGYTGSTEAFF; CDR3nt: TGCGCCAGCAGCTTGGGGTATACAGGGAGCACTGAAGCTTTCTTT
j_gene: TRBJ2-2; v_gene: TRBV5-4; d_gene: TRBD2; abundance: -; len: 19; CDR3aa: CASSFILGTSGGPPGELFF; CDR3nt: TGTGCCAGCAGCTTTATACTCGGGACTAGCGGGGGCCCCCCCGGGGAGCTGTTTTTT
j_gene: TRBJ2-7; v_gene: TRBV19; d_gene: -; abundance: -; len: 13; CDR3aa: CASSIPGGYEQYF; CDR3nt: TGTGCCAGTAGTATCCCTGGTGGCTACGAGCAGTACTTC
j_gene: TRBJ1-2; v_gene: TRBV29-1; d_gene: -; abundance: -; len: 14; CDR3aa: CSVDGKERTYGYTF; CDR3nt: TGCAGCGTTGACGGAAAGGAGCGCACCTATGGCTACACCTTC
j_gene: TRBJ2-3; v_gene: TRBV20-1; d_gene: -; abundance: -; len: 16; CDR3aa: CSARLVPTGRADTQYF; CDR3nt: TGCAGTGCTAGACTTGTTCCGACAGGCAGGGCAGATACGCAGTATTTT
j_gene: TRBJ2-1; v_gene: TRBV28; d_gene: -; abundance: -; len: 13; CDR3aa: CASSLYLQQEQFF; CDR3nt: TGTGCCAGCAGTTTATACCTCCAACAGGAGCAGTTCTTC
j_gene: TRBJ1-2; v_gene: TRBV5-6; d_gene: -; abundance: few; len: 15; CDR3aa: CASSLLVRRNYGYTF; CDR3nt: TGTGCCAGCAGCTTGCTGGTACGTCGGAACTATGGCTACACCTTC
j_gene: TRBJ2-3; v_gene: TRBV5-1; d_gene: -; abundance: many; len: 13; CDR3aa: CASSFNGDDTQYF; CDR3nt: TGCGCCAGCAGCTTCAACGGGGACGATACGCAGTATTTT
j_gene: TRBJ2-1; v_gene: TRBV20-1; d_gene: TRBD2; abundance: few; len: 16; CDR3aa: CSARGSGRESIDEQFF; CDR3nt: TGCAGTGCTAGAGGTTCGGGGCGGGAGTCGATTGATGAGCAGTTCTTC
j_gene: TRBJ1-6; v_gene: TRBV12-3/TRBV12-4; d_gene: -; abundance: -; len: 15; CDR3aa: CASRLSSGNNSPLHF; CDR3nt: TGTGCCAGCAGACTAAGTTCAGGGAATAATTCACCCCTCCACTTT
j_gene: TRBJ2-6; v_gene: TRBV11-2; d_gene: -; abundance: few; len: 18; CDR3aa: CASSTYTGPSSGANVLTF; CDR3nt: TGTGCCAGCAGCACATACACAGGGCCCAGCTCTGGGGCCAACGTCCTGACTTTC
j_gene: TRBJ1-6; v_gene: TRBV12-3/TRBV12-4; d_gene: -; abundance: few; len: 14; CDR3aa: CASSSGTWNSPLHF; CDR3nt: TGTGCCAGCAGTTCCGGGACATGGAATTCACCCCTCCACTTT
j_gene: TRBJ2-3; v_gene: TRBV27; d_gene: TRBD2; abundance: -; len: 17; CDR3aa: CASSWLAGGLSTDTQYF; CDR3nt: TGTGCCAGCAGTTGGCTAGCGGGGGGGCTGAGCACAGATACGCAGTATTTT
j_gene: TRBJ1-2; v_gene: TRBV20-1; d_gene: TRBD1; abundance: few; len: 13; CDR3aa: CSADDREGYGYTF; CDR3nt: TGCAGTGCTGACGACAGGGAGGGATATGGCTACACCTTC
j_gene: TRBJ1-4; v_gene: TRBV6-5; d_gene: -; abundance: few; len: 14; CDR3aa: CASSYRRQSEKLFF; CDR3nt: TGTGCCAGCAGTTACCGGCGACAGAGTGAAAAACTGTTTTTT
j_gene: TRBJ1-2; v_gene: TRBV7-9; d_gene: -; abundance: -; len: 13; CDR3aa: CASSAPGAGSYTF; CDR3nt: TGTGCCAGCAGCGCCCCAGGGGCCGGGAGCTACACCTTC